This T cell receptor beta chain was observed in a study of cytomegalovirus exposure and HLA in healthy donors. PCR employed 60 Vbeta and 13 Jbeta primers. Data came from immunoSEQ multiplex PCR; TCRdb stores just in-frame clones and leaves some out. The sample lists 200,000 to 250,000 clones; about 80% were seen once. The germline V gene has CDR1 GTSNPN and CDR2 SVGIG (reference sequence). V dropped 4 bases and J dropped 1 base, with 7 bases sitting between them. The length of the CDR3 is 12 residues. This chain links TRBV30 with TRBJ1-1, with D tentatively TRBD1 (5 bases). Material for sequencing was PBMCs. This receptor was identified in a woman between 35 and 50 years old in good health and CMV-seronegative. CDR3 nucleotides: TGTGCCTGGACAGGGTGGAACACTGAAGCTTTCTTT. Translated: CAWTGWNTEAFF.